One sample yielded the 32 T cell receptor beta chains listed below, sequenced in a study of blood T cells in healthy people across ages. A sample-barcoded 5' primer and a J-beta primer mix were used in a second PCR of roughly 7 to 11 cycles. TCRdb reanalysed the 5' RACE reads using MiXCR and keeps one entry per CDR3 protein. The sample consists of about a million distinct CDR3 sequences, roughly 50% of them appearing once. Sequencing was performed on blood. The source is a man aged 30 to 39 in good health.

The gene calls are TRBV5-6 and TRBJ2-3, with a weak D call TRBD2 (5 bases). With 4 bases removed from V and 2 bases from J, the gap between germline ends came to 14 bases. This CDR3 is built from 15 residues. Germline CDR1 reads SGHDT; CDR2 reads YYEEEE. The CDR3 is CASSRTVGVTDTQYF. The DNA for the CDR3 is TGTGCCAGCAGCCGGACGGTCGGGGTCACAGATACGCAGTATTTT.

This clonotype has more than one count but fewer than ten. The rearrangement links TRBV3-1 to TRBJ2-1, with D possibly being TRBD1 (5 bases). CDR1 is LGHDT, CDR2 YNNKEL, per germline (reference sequence). The CDR3 has 16 amino acids. V was shortened by 1 base and J by 3 bases, with 13 bases between the two germline ends. This CDR3 reads CASSQGALGLYNEQFF. CDR3 DNA sequence: TGTGCCAGCAGCCAAGGAGCCCTGGGGCTCTACAATGAGCAGTTCTTC.

The chain recombines TRBV12-3 or TRBV12-4 with TRBJ2-7; 14 bases map to TRBD2. The CDR3 sequence is 15 residues long. V dropped 5 bases and J dropped 2; count of bases not matched to a gene: 2. The CDR3 region is CASSATSGGAYEQYF. CDR3 DNA sequence: TGTGCCAGCAGTGCGACTAGCGGGGGGGCCTACGAGCAGTACTTC.

This sequence joins TRBV12-3 or TRBV12-4 and TRBJ1-4; a weak D match, TRBD1 (5 bases). V was clipped by 5 bases and J by 7 bases, with 20 bases between them. The CDR3 runs to 16 residues. The CDR3 is CASSPRQGVVGEKLFF. The CDR3 DNA reads as TGTGCCAGCAGTCCCAGGCAGGGTGTTGTAGGTGAAAAACTGTTTTTT.

Comments on this clonotype: The germline gene is not matched at one end of the junction; a read error may be the cause. The chain carries TRBV4-3 and TRBJ1-4, with TRBD1 as a possible D gene (5 bases). CDR1 is LGHNA and CDR2 is YSLEER in the germline V gene. CDR3 length: 13 residues. CDR3 protein: CASSQGHNEKLFF. The CDR3 coding sequence is TGCGCCAGCAGCCAGGGGCACAATGAGAAACTGTTTTTT.

This clonotype was detected only a few times. The V and J genes are TRBV3-1 and TRBJ2-3; D might be TRBD2 (5 bases). This CDR3 spans 16 amino acids. Per germline, CDR1 LGHDT and CDR2 YNNKEL (reference sequence). The V and J ends lost 2 bases and 2 bases respectively, with 14 bases between them. The chain's CDR3 is CASSQRSVRATDTQYF. In nucleotides, the CDR3 is TGTGCCAGCAGCCAAAGGTCCGTGCGGGCCACAGATACGCAGTATTTT.

This clonotype has just one count. The chain is built from TRBV3-1 and TRBJ1-1, with D possibly matching TRBD1 (5 bases). V lost 5 bases and J lost 6, with 13 bases in between. The germline V gene has CDR1 LGHDT and CDR2 YNNKEL (reference sequence). This CDR3 contains 13 residues. The chain's CDR3 is CASSRQGISEAFF. The CDR3 DNA reads TGTGCCAGCAGCAGGCAGGGTATTTCTGAAGCTTTCTTT.

The V and J genes are TRBV6-2 or TRBV6-3 and TRBJ2-3, with a tentative D call TRBD1 (6 bases). Trimming took 5 bases from V and 10 from J, leaving 19 bases between them. The V gene's germline CDR1 is MNHEY and CDR2 SVGEGT. The CDR3 is 14 residues long. CDR3 nucleotides: TGTGCCAGCAGTCTAAGCCGACAGGCCGGTCCGCAGTATTTT. Translation gives CASSLSRQAGPQYF.

This clonotype showed up just a few times. The V call is TRBV3-1, the J call TRBJ2-3; D is unclear. V was pared by 1 base and J by 3 bases, with 20 bases between. Germline V gives CDR1 LGHDT, CDR2 YNNKEL (reference sequence). The CDR3 consists of 18 residues. CDR3 DNA sequence: TGTGCCAGCAGCCAAGGGTCCAGTCTAAGGTTGCGGACAGATACGCAGTATTTT. This sequence encodes CASSQGSSLRLRTDTQYF.

V is TRBV7-9 and J is TRBJ2-3; the match to TRBD2 covers 8 bases. Germline values: CDR1 SEHNR, CDR2 FQNEAQ (reference sequence). The CDR3 sequence is 15 residues long. With V trimmed by 2 bases and J by 5 bases, 6 bases remained unmatched. CDR3 amino acids: CASSLKREGGDTQYF. In DNA, the CDR3 is TGTGCCAGCAGCTTAAAACGGGAGGGGGGAGATACGCAGTATTTT. Full variable domain (rest looked up from reference TRBV7-9 and TRBJ2-3): DTGVSQNPRHKITKRGQNVTFRCDPISEHNRLYWYRQTLGQGPEFLTYFQNEAQLEKSRLLSDRFSAERPKGSFSTLEIQRTEQGDSAMYLCASSLKREGGDTQYFGPGTRLTVL.

The chain uses TRBV27 and TRBJ2-4; D is perhaps TRBD1 (5 bases). The assigned J gene may be wrong: the sequence end matches TRBJ2-7 better. CDR3 length: 16 amino acids. Germline assignment: CDR1 MNHEY and CDR2 SMNVEV (reference sequence). The CDR3 region has the DNA TGTGCCAGCAGTTTAAGTCAGGGTAACCCAAACTACGAGCAGTACTTC. Its protein is CASSLSQGNPNYEQYF.

With respect to this clonotype: A much larger clone differs from this one at a single base, so this may be a read error. V usage is TRBV4-1 and J usage is TRBJ2-1; D is ambiguous. The CDR3 length is 14 residues. Germline CDR1 MGHRA, CDR2 YSYEKL. The CDR3 spells CAGSQDAGFREQFF. CDR3 in DNA: TGCGCCGGCAGCCAAGATGCCGGTTTTCGTGAGCAGTTCTTC.

Points on this clonotype: This CDR3 fails to terminate in the conserved phenylalanine or tryptophan, so it likely reflects a read error. The V gene is TRBV7-2, the J gene TRBJ2-7; TRBD2 agrees at 8 bases. The closer fit of TRBJ2-5 to the DNA end suggests the J call may be wrong. Looked up from germline, CDR1 is SGHTA and CDR2 is FQGNSA. The CDR3 consists of 15 residues. CDR3 protein: CASSPRKAGVETQYI. CDR3 DNA: TGTGCCAGCAGCCCGCGAAAAGCGGGGGTTGAGACCCAGTACATC.

Written as DNA, the CDR3 is TGTGCCAGCAGCTACCAGTCCATTAGCTCCTACGAGCAGTACTTC. This encodes CASSYQSISSYEQYF. V is TRBV7-2 and J is TRBJ2-7; D gene ambiguous. The CDR3 extends over 15 amino acids. Germline lookup yields CDR1 SGHTA and CDR2 FQGNSA. Trimming removed 4 bases from V and 0 bases from J, with 13 bases in between. Variable domain in full (rest from reference TRBV7-2 and TRBJ2-7): GAGVSQSPSNKVTEKGKDVELRCDPISGHTALYWYRQSLGQGLEFLIYFQGNSAPDKSGLPSDRFSAERTGGSVSTLTIQRTQQEDSAVYLCASSYQSISSYEQYFGPGTRLTVT.

The chain is built from TRBV6-6 and TRBJ2-3; D is uncertain. The germline CDR1 and CDR2 sequences are MNHNY and SVGAGI (reference sequence). The CDR3 length is 12 residues. Trimming pared 3 bases from V and 5 bases from J, leaving 6 bases between. This CDR3 is CASSYPQDTQYF. The CDR3 DNA sequence: TGTGCCAGCAGTTATCCCCAAGATACGCAGTATTTT.

This clonotype was detected many times. The chain couples TRBV7-9 to TRBJ2-5, with 7 bases aligning to TRBD1. Germline CDR1 is SEHNR and CDR2 is FQNEAQ (reference sequence). V lost 4 bases and J lost 6; bases outside the gene matches: 5. The CDR3 is made up of 13 amino acids. Here the CDR3 DNA reads TGTGCCAGCAGCTCACAGGGGATCAAGACCCAGTACTTC. Encoded protein: CASSSQGIKTQYF.

There are a few counts of this clonotype. The chain couples TRBV11-2 to TRBJ2-5; 9 bases map to TRBD1. In germline, CDR1 is SGHAT, CDR2 FQNNGV. The length of the CDR3 is 17 residues. The V segment lost 5 bases and the J segment 0 bases; nucleotides outside the gene matches: 10. The CDR3, as DNA: TGTGCCAGCAGCCGGGGATTGACAGGGGGGTACCAAGAGACCCAGTACTTC. Translation: CASSRGLTGGYQETQYF.

This clonotype was counted only a few times. DNA of the CDR3: TGTGCCAGCAGCGTAGCGGCAGGGGAATGGACAGATACGCAGTATTTT. Translation gives CASSVAAGEWTDTQYF. The chain links TRBV9 to TRBJ2-3; possibly TRBD1 for D (6 bases). This CDR3 region has 16 residues. Germline CDR1 and CDR2: SGDLS and YYNGEE. V gave up 0 bases and J gave up 3 bases, with 14 bases separating them.

This clonotype was seen only a few times. The gene calls are TRBV12-3 or TRBV12-4 and TRBJ1-2; D gene unclear. Trimming pared 0 bases from V and 6 bases from J, leaving 17 bases between. The CDR3 runs to 16 residues. The CDR3 DNA follows: TGTGCCAGCAGTTTAGCGCTATCAGGCCACTCGGATGGCTACACCTTC. This sequence encodes CASSLALSGHSDGYTF.

The CDR3 DNA reads TGCGCCAGTTCCGAGACGGGAACCTCTGGAAACACCATATATTTT. Its translation is CASSETGTSGNTIYF. This sequence joins TRBV5-1 and TRBJ1-3; D is unclear. Germline values: CDR1 SGHRS, CDR2 YFSETQ. V dropped 8 bases and J dropped 0 bases, with 15 bases sitting between them. The length of the CDR3 is 15 residues.

The chain is built from TRBV5-1 and TRBJ1-2; 8 nucleotides match TRBD1. The CDR3 extends over 14 amino acids. CDR1 is SGHRS and CDR2 is YFSETQ in the germline V gene. V was pared by 6 bases and J by 8 bases, with 12 bases of the junction left unmatched. CDR3 region: CASNPGQEAGGYTF. CDR3 bases: TGCGCCAGCAACCCGGGACAGGAGGCGGGGGGCTACACCTTC.

The chain links TRBV7-2 to TRBJ1-1; no reliable D call. The V gene lost 1 base and the J gene lost 13 bases, with 13 bases spanning the gap. The CDR3 contains 12 residues. Germline lookup yields CDR1 SGHTA and CDR2 FQGNSA. The CDR3 DNA reads TGTGCCAGCAGCTTAGTGGTCGGTATTTATTTCTTT. Its translation: CASSLVVGIYFF.

This clonotype was picked up many times. V usage is TRBV9 and J usage is TRBJ2-2; 7 bases match TRBD2. The CDR3 consists of 15 residues. J lost 1 base, V lost 0 bases, and 0 bases had no gene match. CDR1 and CDR2 from the germline V gene are SGDLS and YYNGEE. CDR3 nucleotide sequence: TGTGCCAGCAGCGTAGTAGCGGGGAACACCGGGGAGCTGTTTTTT. Residues: CASSVVAGNTGELFF.

This clonotype was observed a handful of times. V gene TRBV7-8 combines with J gene TRBJ1-1; 10 bases map to TRBD1. The CDR3 is 14 amino acids. The J segment lost 5 bases and the V segment lost 5 bases, leaving 5 bases of the junction unmatched. Per the germline V gene, CDR1 is SGHVS and CDR2 is FQNEAQ. The CDR3 DNA follows: TGTGCCAGCAGCCAAGGGACAGGGGATACTGAAGCTTTCTTT. It translates to CASSQGTGDTEAFF.

The rearrangement links TRBV29-1 to TRBJ2-7, with D possibly being TRBD2 (6 bases). Germline V CDR1 and CDR2: SQVTM, ANQGSEA. V lost 3 bases, J lost 2 bases, and 14 bases lay in between. The CDR3 is 14 residues long. The CDR3, as DNA: TGCAGCGTTGACCGGGGACTGTACCCCTACGAGCAGTACTTC. Protein: CSVDRGLYPYEQYF.

The V call is TRBV11-2, the J call TRBJ2-1; no clear D. Trimming left V 7 bases short and J 3 bases short, with 13 bases between. The CDR3 is 14 residues long. Germline assignment: CDR1 SGHAT and CDR2 FQNNGV. In DNA, the CDR3 is TGTGCCAGCAACGTTCAGTCTCACTACAATGAGCAGTTCTTC. It encodes CASNVQSHYNEQFF. Looking up the rest from reference TRBV11-2 and TRBJ2-1 gives the full variable domain: EAGVAQSPRYKIIEKRQSVAFWCNPISGHATLYWYQQILGQGPKLLIQFQNNGVVDDSQLPKDRFSAERLKGVDSTLKIQPAKLEDSAVYLCASNVQSHYNEQFFGPGTRLTVL.

The rearrangement joins TRBV3-1 to TRBJ2-4; the match to TRBD1 covers 8 bases. This CDR3 is built from 15 residues. V gave up 1 base and J gave up 13 bases; unmatched junction bases: 12. CDR1 is LGHDT, CDR2 YNNKEL, per germline (reference sequence). CDR3: CASSQGSTGVYGQYF. The CDR3 coding sequence is TGTGCCAGCAGCCAAGGGTCGACAGGGGTCTACGGGCAGTACTTC.

The chain couples TRBV6-6 to TRBJ2-7; the match to TRBD2 covers 9 bases. V gave up 8 bases and J gave up 7 bases; unmatched junction bases: 15. Germline CDR1 and CDR2: MNHNY and SVGAGI (reference sequence). The CDR3 length is 15 residues. The CDR3 sequence: CASCFVASGVREQYF. The CDR3 DNA follows: TGTGCCAGCTGTTTCGTGGCTAGCGGGGTTCGTGAGCAGTACTTC.

The J gene is TRBJ2-2, the V gene TRBV12-3 or TRBV12-4; D possibly corresponds to TRBD1 (5 bases). With 7 bases removed from V and 2 bases from J, the gap between germline ends came to 11 bases. The CDR3 covers 14 residues. The CDR3 protein is CASTLTVNTGELFF. CDR3 in DNA: TGTGCCAGCACCTTGACAGTCAACACCGGGGAGCTGTTTTTT.

This clonotype showed up just a few times. The chain employs TRBV28 and TRBJ2-7; TRBD2 matches 9 bases. The CDR3 totals 15 residues. Germline CDR1 and CDR2: MDHEN and SYDVKM. The V gene end was trimmed by 5 bases and the J gene end by 7 bases; junction bases not matched to a gene: 12. CDR3 DNA sequence: TGTGCCAGCAGTCCAGCGGGGGGAAGTTACAATGAGCAGTACTTC. This gives the protein CASSPAGGSYNEQYF.

This clonotype was observed once. This rearrangement joins TRBV28 to TRBJ2-3; tentatively, D is TRBD1 (6 bases). Germline V gene sequence: CDR1 MDHEN, CDR2 SYDVKM. The CDR3 contains 13 residues. V lost 5 bases and J 7 bases, leaving 13 bases between the germline ends. The CDR3 DNA reads as TGTGCCAGCAGTCCGGAGGACAGATATACGCAGTATTTT. It is translated as CASSPEDRYTQYF.

This chain joins TRBV24-1 and TRBJ2-3; D gene uncertain. The V gene lost 2 bases and the J gene lost 2 bases, with 13 bases spanning the gap. This CDR3 region has 16 residues. In germline, CDR1 is KGHDR, CDR2 SFDVKD. DNA of the CDR3: TGTGCCACCAGTGATTCTCTCCCGAGTCACACAGATACGCAGTATTTT. Amino acids: CATSDSLPSHTDTQYF.